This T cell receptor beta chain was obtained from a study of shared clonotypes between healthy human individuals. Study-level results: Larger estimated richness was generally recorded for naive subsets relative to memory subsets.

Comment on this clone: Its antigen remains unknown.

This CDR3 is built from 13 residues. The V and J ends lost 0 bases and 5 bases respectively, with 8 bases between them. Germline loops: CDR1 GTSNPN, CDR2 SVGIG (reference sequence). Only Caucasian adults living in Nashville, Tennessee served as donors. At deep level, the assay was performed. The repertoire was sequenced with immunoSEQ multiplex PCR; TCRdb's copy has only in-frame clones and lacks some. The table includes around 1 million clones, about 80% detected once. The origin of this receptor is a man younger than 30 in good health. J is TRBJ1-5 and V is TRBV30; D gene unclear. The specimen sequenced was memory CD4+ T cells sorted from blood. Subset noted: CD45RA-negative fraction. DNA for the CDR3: TGTGCCTGGAGTGTGAGGTGGGATCAGCCCCAGCATTTT. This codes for CAWSVRWDQPQHF. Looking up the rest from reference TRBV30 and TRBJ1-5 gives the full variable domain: SQTIHQWPATLVQPVGSPLSLECTVEGTSNPNLYWYRQAAGRGLQLLFYSVGIGQISSEVPQNLSASRPQDRQFILSSKKLLLSDSGFYLCAWSVRWDQPQHFGDGTRLSIL.